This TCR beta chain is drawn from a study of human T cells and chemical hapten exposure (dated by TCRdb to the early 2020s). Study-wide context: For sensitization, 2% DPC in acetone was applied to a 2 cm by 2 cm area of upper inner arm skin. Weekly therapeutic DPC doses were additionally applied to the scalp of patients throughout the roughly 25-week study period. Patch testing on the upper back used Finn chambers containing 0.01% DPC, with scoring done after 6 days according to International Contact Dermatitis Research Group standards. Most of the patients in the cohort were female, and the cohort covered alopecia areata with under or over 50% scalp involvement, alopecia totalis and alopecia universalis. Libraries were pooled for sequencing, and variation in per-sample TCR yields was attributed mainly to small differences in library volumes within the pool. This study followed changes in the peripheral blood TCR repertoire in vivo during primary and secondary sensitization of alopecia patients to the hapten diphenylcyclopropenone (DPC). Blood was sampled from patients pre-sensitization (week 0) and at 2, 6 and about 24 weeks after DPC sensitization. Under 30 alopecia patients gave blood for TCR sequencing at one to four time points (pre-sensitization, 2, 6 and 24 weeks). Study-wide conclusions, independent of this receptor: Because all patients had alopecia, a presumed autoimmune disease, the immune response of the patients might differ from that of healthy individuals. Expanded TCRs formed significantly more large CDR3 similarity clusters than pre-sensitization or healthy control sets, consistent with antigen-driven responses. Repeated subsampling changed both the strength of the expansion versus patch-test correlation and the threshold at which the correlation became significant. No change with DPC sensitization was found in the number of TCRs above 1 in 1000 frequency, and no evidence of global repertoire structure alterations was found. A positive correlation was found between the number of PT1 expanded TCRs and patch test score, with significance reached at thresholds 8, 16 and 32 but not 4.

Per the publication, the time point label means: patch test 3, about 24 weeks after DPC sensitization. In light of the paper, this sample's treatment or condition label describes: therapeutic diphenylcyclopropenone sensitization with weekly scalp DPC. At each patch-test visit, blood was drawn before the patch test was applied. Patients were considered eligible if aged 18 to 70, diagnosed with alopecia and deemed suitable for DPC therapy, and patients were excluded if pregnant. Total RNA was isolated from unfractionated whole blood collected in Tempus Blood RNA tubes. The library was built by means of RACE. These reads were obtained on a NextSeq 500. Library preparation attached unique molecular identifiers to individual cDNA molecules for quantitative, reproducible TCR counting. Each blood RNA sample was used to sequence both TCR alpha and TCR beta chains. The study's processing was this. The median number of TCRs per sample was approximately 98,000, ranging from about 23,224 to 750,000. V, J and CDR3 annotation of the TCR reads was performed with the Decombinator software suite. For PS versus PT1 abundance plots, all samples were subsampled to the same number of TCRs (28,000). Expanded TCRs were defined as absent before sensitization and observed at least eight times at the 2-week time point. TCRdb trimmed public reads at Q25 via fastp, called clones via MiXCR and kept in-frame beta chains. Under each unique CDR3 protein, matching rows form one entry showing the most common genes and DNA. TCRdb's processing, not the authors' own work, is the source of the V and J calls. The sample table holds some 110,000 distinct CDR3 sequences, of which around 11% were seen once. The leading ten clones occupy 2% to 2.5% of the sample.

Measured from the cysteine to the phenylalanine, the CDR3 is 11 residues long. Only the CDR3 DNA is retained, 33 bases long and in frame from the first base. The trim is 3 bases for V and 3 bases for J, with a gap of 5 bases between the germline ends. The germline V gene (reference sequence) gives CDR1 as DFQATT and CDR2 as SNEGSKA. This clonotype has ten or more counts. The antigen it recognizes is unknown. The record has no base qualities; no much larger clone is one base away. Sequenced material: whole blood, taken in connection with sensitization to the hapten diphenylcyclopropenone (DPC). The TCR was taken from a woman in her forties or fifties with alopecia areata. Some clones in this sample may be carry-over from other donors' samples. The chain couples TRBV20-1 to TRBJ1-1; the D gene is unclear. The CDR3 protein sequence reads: CSASWDTEAFF. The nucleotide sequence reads TGCAGTGCTAGCTGGGACACTGAAGCTTTCTTT.